This T cell receptor beta chain was recorded in a study of CD8 T cells in ankylosing spondylitis. Study-level findings and limits: Characteristic of ankylosing spondylitis blood, it appeared, was a TCR beta motif comprising roughly 8 highly homologous variants.

The authors made TCR beta libraries by quantitative 5'-RACE with molecular barcodes. One entry per CDR3 protein results from TCRdb running MiXCR on the 5' RACE reads. This table holds 130,000 or so distinct CDR3 sequences, roughly 18% found once. V dropped 5 bases and J dropped 2 bases, with 19 bases sitting between them. Germline CDR1 is MDHEN and CDR2 is SYDVKM. This CDR3 has 16 amino acids. Remarks on this clonotype: Antigen: not known.

The sequenced sample was blood, either unsorted or a sorted T cell fraction (not recorded which). The sequence derives from a male donor with ankylosing spondylitis. V and J are TRBV28 and TRBJ2-7; D is perhaps TRBD2 (5 bases). In DNA, the CDR3 is TGTGCCAGCAGTCATCCGGGATCCCTTTACCCCTACGAGCAGTACTTC. It specifies CASSHPGSLYPYEQYF.